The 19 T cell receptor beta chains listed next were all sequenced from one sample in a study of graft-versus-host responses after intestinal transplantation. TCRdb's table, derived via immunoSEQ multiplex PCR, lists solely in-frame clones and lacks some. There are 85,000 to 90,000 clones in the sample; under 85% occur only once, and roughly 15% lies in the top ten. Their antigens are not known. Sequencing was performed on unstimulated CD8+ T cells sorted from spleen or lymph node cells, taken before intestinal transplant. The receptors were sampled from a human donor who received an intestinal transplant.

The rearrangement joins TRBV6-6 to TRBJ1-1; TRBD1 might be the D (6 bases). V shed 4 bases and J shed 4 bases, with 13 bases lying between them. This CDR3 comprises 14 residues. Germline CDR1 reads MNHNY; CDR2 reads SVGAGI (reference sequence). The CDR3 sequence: CASSSTGGGTEAFF. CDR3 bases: TGTGCCAGCAGTTCGACAGGCGGGGGCACTGAAGCTTTCTTT.

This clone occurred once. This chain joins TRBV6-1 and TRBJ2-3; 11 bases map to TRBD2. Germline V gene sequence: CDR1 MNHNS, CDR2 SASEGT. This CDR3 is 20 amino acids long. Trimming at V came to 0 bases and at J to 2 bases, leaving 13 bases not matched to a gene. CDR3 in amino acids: CASSEALPIAGGPITDTQYF. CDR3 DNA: TGTGCCAGCAGTGAAGCGCTTCCGATAGCGGGAGGGCCGATCACAGATACGCAGTATTTT.

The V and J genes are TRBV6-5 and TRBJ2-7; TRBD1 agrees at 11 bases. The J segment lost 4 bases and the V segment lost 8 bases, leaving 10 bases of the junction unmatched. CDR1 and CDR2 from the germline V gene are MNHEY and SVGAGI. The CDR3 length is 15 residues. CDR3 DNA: TGTGCCAGCTGGGGGTCCGGGACAGGGGGATACGAGCAGTACTTC. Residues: CASWGSGTGGYEQYF.

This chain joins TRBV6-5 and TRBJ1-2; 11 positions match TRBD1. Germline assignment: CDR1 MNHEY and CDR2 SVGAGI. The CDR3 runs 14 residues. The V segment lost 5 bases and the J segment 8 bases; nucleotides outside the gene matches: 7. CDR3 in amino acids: CASSKRTGGSGYTF. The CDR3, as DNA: TGTGCCAGCAGTAAGAGGACAGGGGGCAGCGGCTACACCTTC.

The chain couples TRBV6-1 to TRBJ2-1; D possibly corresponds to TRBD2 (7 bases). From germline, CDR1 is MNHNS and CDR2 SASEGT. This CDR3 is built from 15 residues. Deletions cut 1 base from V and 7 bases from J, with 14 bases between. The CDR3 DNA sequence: TGTGCCAGCAGTGAAGGAACGGAGGGGGGGAATGAGCAGTTCTTC. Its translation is CASSEGTEGGNEQFF.

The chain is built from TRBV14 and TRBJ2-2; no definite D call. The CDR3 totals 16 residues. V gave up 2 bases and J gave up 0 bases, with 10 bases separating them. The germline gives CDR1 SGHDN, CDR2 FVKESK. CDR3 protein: CASSQLPGPNTGELFF. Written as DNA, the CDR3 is TGTGCCAGCAGCCAATTACCAGGTCCGAACACCGGGGAGCTGTTTTTT.

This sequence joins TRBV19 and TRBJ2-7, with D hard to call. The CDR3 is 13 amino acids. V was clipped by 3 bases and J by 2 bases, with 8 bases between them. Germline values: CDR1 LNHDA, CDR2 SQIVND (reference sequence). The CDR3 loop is CASSMYATYEQYF. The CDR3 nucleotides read TGTGCCAGTAGTATGTACGCCACCTACGAGCAGTACTTC.

The CDR3 DNA reads TGTGCCAGCAGTTTTGCCTTGAGGGGGCAAAACACTGAAGCTTTCTTT. Translating gives CASSFALRGQNTEAFF. The chain links TRBV28 to TRBJ1-1; 7 positions agree with TRBD1. CDR3 length: 16 residues. The germline CDR1 and CDR2 sequences are MDHEN and SYDVKM. Unmatched junction bases numbered 9, after V lost 3 bases and J lost 2 bases.

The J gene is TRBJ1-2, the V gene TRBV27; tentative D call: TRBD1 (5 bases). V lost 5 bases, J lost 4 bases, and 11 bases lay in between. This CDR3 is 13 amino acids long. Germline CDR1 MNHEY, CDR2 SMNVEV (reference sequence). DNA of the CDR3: TGTGCCAGCAGTGTGCGGGGGGTCTATGGCTACACCTTC. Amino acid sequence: CASSVRGVYGYTF.

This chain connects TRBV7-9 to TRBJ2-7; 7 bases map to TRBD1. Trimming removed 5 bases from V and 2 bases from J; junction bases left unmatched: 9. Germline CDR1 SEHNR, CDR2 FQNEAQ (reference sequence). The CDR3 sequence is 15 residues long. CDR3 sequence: CASSPTGTSTYEQYF. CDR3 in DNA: TGTGCCAGCAGCCCGACAGGGACCTCCACCTACGAGCAGTACTTC.

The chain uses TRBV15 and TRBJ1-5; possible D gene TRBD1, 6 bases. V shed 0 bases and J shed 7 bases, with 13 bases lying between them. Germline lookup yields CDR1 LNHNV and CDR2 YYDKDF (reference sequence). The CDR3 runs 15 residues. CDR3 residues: CATSRDSGASQPQHF. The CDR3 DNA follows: TGTGCCACCAGCAGAGATTCAGGGGCGAGCCAGCCCCAGCATTTT.

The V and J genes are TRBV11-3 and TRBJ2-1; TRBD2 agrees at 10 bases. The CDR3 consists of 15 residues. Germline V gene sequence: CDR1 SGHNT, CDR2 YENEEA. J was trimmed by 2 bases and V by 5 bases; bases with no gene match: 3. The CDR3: CASSPSGSPYNEQFF. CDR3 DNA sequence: TGTGCCAGCAGCCCTAGCGGGAGCCCCTACAATGAGCAGTTCTTC.

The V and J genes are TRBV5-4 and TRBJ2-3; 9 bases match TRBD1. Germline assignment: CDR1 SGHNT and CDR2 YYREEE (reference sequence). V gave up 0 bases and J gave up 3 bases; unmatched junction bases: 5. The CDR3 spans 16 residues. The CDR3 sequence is CASSLGTGQGTDTQYF. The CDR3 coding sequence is TGTGCCAGCAGCTTGGGAACGGGACAGGGAACAGATACGCAGTATTTT.

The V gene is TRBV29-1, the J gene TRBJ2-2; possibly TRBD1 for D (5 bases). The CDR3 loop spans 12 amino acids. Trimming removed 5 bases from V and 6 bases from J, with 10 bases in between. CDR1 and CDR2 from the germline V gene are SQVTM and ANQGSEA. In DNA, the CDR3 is TGCAGCGTTCCAGGGTACGCCGGGGAGCTGTTTTTT. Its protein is CSVPGYAGELFF.

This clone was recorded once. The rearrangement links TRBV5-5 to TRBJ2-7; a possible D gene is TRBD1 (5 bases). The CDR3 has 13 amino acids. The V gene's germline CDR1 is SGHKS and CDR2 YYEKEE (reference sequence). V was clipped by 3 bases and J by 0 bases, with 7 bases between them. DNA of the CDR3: TGTGCCAGCAGCTCCAGGGTCTCCTACGAGCAGTACTTC. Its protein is CASSSRVSYEQYF.

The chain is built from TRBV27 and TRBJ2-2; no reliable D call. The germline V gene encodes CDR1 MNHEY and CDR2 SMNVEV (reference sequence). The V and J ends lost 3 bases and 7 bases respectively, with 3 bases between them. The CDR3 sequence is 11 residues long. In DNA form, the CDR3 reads TGTGCCAGCAGTTTGAGCGGGGAGCTGTTTTTT. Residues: CASSLSGELFF.

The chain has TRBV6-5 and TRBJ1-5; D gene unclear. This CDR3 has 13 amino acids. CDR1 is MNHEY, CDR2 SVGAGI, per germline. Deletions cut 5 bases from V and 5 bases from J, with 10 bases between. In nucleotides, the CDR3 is TGTGCCAGCAGTGAGGCGGGGTATCAGCCCCAGCATTTT. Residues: CASSEAGYQPQHF.

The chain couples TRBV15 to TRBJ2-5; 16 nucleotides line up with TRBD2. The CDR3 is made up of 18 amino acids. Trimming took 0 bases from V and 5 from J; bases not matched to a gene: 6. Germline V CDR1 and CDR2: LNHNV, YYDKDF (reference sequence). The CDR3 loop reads CATSRDQGLAGGAETQYF. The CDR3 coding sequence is TGTGCCACCAGCAGAGATCAGGGACTAGCGGGAGGGGCGGAGACCCAGTACTTC. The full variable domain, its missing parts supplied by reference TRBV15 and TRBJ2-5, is DAMVIQNPRYQVTQFGKPVTLSCSQTLNHNVMYWYQQKSSQAPKLLFHYYDKDFNNEADTPDNFQSRRPNTSFCFLDIRSPGLGDTAMYLCATSRDQGLAGGAETQYFGPGTRLLVL.

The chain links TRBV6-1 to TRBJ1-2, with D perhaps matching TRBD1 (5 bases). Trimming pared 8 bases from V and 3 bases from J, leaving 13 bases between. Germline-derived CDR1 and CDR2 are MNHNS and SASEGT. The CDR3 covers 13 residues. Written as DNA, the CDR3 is TGTGCCAGCGTTTCTCAGGGAGACTATGGCTACACCTTC. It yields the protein CASVSQGDYGYTF.